This is a list of T cell receptor beta chains from one sample in a study of cytomegalovirus exposure and HLA in healthy donors. Produced via immunoSEQ multiplex PCR; TCRdb's table is partial and in-frame only. Of approximately 220,000 clones listed, roughly 80% are singletons. Input material: PBMCs. The source of these receptors is a girl under 10 years old in good health and CMV-seronegative. CDR3s include the opening cysteine and the closing phenylalanine or tryptophan. Each record gives: J gene, D gene, V gene, clone size, CDR3 protein. D genes are given only for firm matches. Size tells how often a clone was seen (once, few, many) or the class of an expanded clone, and some rows leave it out.

j_gene: TRBJ1-3
d_gene: NA
v_gene: TRBV23-1
abundance: few
CDR3aa: CASSQLRGYQTNSGNTIYF

j_gene: TRBJ1-5
d_gene: NA
v_gene: TRBV28
abundance: NA
CDR3aa: CASSPQGDSNQPQHF

j_gene: TRBJ1-1
d_gene: TRBD1
v_gene: TRBV19
abundance: NA
CDR3aa: CAAKDRPQSTEAFF

j_gene: TRBJ1-2
d_gene: TRBD1
v_gene: TRBV5-1
abundance: few
CDR3aa: CASSLGDRGGGYTF

j_gene: TRBJ1-5
d_gene: TRBD1
v_gene: TRBV19
abundance: NA
CDR3aa: CASLKVTGMNQPQHF

j_gene: TRBJ2-1
d_gene: TRBD2
v_gene: TRBV5-4
abundance: NA
CDR3aa: CASSVRTSGPYNEQFF

j_gene: TRBJ2-7
d_gene: NA
v_gene: TRBV10-1
abundance: NA
CDR3aa: CASSEGYPGTYEQYF

j_gene: TRBJ2-1
d_gene: TRBD2
v_gene: TRBV11-3
abundance: NA
CDR3aa: CASSLRTSGSSYNEQFF

j_gene: TRBJ2-7
d_gene: TRBD1
v_gene: TRBV27
abundance: NA
CDR3aa: CASRDRGHEQYF

j_gene: TRBJ2-5
d_gene: NA
v_gene: TRBV5-1
abundance: NA
CDR3aa: CASSHISKNQETQYF

j_gene: TRBJ1-2
d_gene: TRBD1
v_gene: TRBV5-1
abundance: NA
CDR3aa: CASSSGTGGGYGYTF

j_gene: TRBJ2-1
d_gene: TRBD1
v_gene: TRBV5-1
abundance: NA
CDR3aa: CASSLVSGQGRYEQFF

j_gene: TRBJ2-3
d_gene: NA
v_gene: TRBV19
abundance: NA
CDR3aa: CASTSGPDTQYF

j_gene: TRBJ1-5
d_gene: TRBD1
v_gene: TRBV5-6
abundance: NA
CDR3aa: CASSSQDRDSNQPQHF

j_gene: TRBJ2-7
d_gene: TRBD1
v_gene: TRBV5-1
abundance: NA
CDR3aa: CASSPPLRDSLSYEQYF

j_gene: TRBJ1-1
d_gene: TRBD1
v_gene: TRBV14
abundance: NA
CDR3aa: CASSQVHWTGGRNTEAFF

j_gene: TRBJ2-1
d_gene: TRBD2
v_gene: TRBV19
abundance: few
CDR3aa: CASGGGLNEQFF

j_gene: TRBJ1-4
d_gene: NA
v_gene: TRBV5-1
abundance: NA
CDR3aa: CASSPRGTNEKLFF

j_gene: TRBJ2-7
d_gene: NA
v_gene: TRBV9
abundance: NA
CDR3aa: CASSEGGSTYEQYF

j_gene: TRBJ2-7
d_gene: TRBD2
v_gene: TRBV29-1
abundance: NA
CDR3aa: CSVAGASGRDDSGEQYF

j_gene: TRBJ2-1
d_gene: TRBD2
v_gene: TRBV6-1
abundance: NA
CDR3aa: CASSGRVQPGLAQNEQFF

j_gene: TRBJ2-1
d_gene: NA
v_gene: TRBV2
abundance: NA
CDR3aa: CASSGSIEQFF

j_gene: TRBJ2-3
d_gene: TRBD1
v_gene: TRBV4-2
abundance: once
CDR3aa: CASSQGGGGDTQYF

j_gene: TRBJ1-2
d_gene: TRBD1
v_gene: TRBV29-1
abundance: NA
CDR3aa: CSVDSDRSYGYTF

j_gene: TRBJ2-7
d_gene: TRBD2
v_gene: TRBV5-5
abundance: NA
CDR3aa: CASSLEWRGALSYEQYF

j_gene: TRBJ1-1
d_gene: TRBD1
v_gene: TRBV27
abundance: NA
CDR3aa: CASSDNRGVRMNTEAFF

j_gene: TRBJ2-3
d_gene: TRBD1
v_gene: TRBV2
abundance: NA
CDR3aa: CASSDDRGEDTQYF

j_gene: TRBJ2-7
d_gene: TRBD2
v_gene: TRBV5-4
abundance: NA
CDR3aa: CASNGLADEQYF

j_gene: TRBJ1-1
d_gene: NA
v_gene: TRBV5-6
abundance: NA
CDR3aa: CASSLQGRAFF

j_gene: TRBJ2-1
d_gene: TRBD2
v_gene: TRBV7-3
abundance: NA
CDR3aa: CASSPGTSMGEQFF

j_gene: TRBJ1-6
d_gene: NA
v_gene: TRBV5-5
abundance: NA
CDR3aa: CASSTSPGEGSISPLHF

j_gene: TRBJ1-5
d_gene: NA
v_gene: TRBV6-1
abundance: NA
CDR3aa: CASSARTAHNQPQHF

j_gene: TRBJ2-1
d_gene: TRBD2
v_gene: TRBV5-4
abundance: NA
CDR3aa: CASSLGLAGGVEQFF

j_gene: TRBJ1-5
d_gene: NA
v_gene: TRBV10-3
abundance: NA
CDR3aa: CAISSDSNQPQHF

j_gene: TRBJ2-3
d_gene: TRBD2
v_gene: TRBV7-6
abundance: NA
CDR3aa: CASSGGGGTDTQYF

j_gene: TRBJ2-2
d_gene: TRBD1
v_gene: TRBV7-3
abundance: NA
CDR3aa: CASSPRAGGIAGELFF

j_gene: TRBJ2-7
d_gene: TRBD2
v_gene: TRBV2
abundance: NA
CDR3aa: CASSEEAGVFGEQYF

j_gene: TRBJ1-1
d_gene: NA
v_gene: TRBV27
abundance: few
CDR3aa: CASRLEVNTEAFF

j_gene: TRBJ1-1
d_gene: NA
v_gene: TRBV5-1
abundance: NA
CDR3aa: CASYQRDPTKAFF

j_gene: TRBJ2-5
d_gene: NA
v_gene: TRBV11-2
abundance: NA
CDR3aa: CASSPRASGETQYF

j_gene: TRBJ2-1
d_gene: NA
v_gene: TRBV7-2
abundance: NA
CDR3aa: CASLGGNEQFF

j_gene: TRBJ2-5
d_gene: TRBD2
v_gene: TRBV19
abundance: NA
CDR3aa: CASSTGRIETQYF

j_gene: TRBJ2-1
d_gene: NA
v_gene: TRBV7-9
abundance: few
CDR3aa: CASSPRDMFSYNEQFF

j_gene: TRBJ1-5
d_gene: TRBD1
v_gene: TRBV2
abundance: NA
CDR3aa: CASSGQGALEPQHF

j_gene: TRBJ2-7
d_gene: NA
v_gene: TRBV5-4
abundance: NA
CDR3aa: CASSYRVDQRGEQYF

j_gene: TRBJ2-7
d_gene: NA
v_gene: TRBV5-1
abundance: few
CDR3aa: CASSGFNSPYEQYF

j_gene: TRBJ1-1
d_gene: NA
v_gene: TRBV7-9
abundance: few
CDR3aa: CASSSQVTEAFF

j_gene: TRBJ2-7
d_gene: TRBD2
v_gene: TRBV2
abundance: NA
CDR3aa: CASRREAGGSSYEQYF

j_gene: TRBJ1-1
d_gene: NA
v_gene: TRBV5-8
abundance: NA
CDR3aa: CASSSAIRTFGSEAFF

j_gene: TRBJ2-5
d_gene: TRBD2
v_gene: TRBV11-2
abundance: NA
CDR3aa: CASSERGAQETQYF

j_gene: TRBJ2-1
d_gene: TRBD1
v_gene: TRBV11-2
abundance: few
CDR3aa: CASSTGTTGLSHEQFF